The sequence of this T cell receptor beta chain was determined in a study of shared clonotypes between healthy human individuals. The table came from immunoSEQ multiplex PCR; TCRdb's copy has only in-frame clones and leaves some out. The sample includes roughly 2.2 million clones, approximately 93% seen only once; the top ten take roughly 0.36%. The investigators split CD4+ cells into a CD45RA+ naive subset and a CD45RA-negative memory subset. Trimming shortened V by 6 bases and J by 5 bases, and 15 bases separated the two germline ends. The CDR3 covers 13 residues. Germline CDR1 reads SGDLS; CDR2 reads YYNGEE.

The source material was naive CD4+ T cells from PBMCs. Subset noted: CD45RA+ positively selected. The receptor was isolated from a man aged 18 to 30 in good health. Some clones in this sample may be carry-over from other donors' samples. The V and J genes are TRBV9 and TRBJ2-7, with D maybe TRBD1 (6 bases). The CDR3 DNA reads TGTGCCAGCAATCTAGTCCCAGGGGACGAGCAGTACTTC. This sequence encodes CASNLVPGDEQYF.